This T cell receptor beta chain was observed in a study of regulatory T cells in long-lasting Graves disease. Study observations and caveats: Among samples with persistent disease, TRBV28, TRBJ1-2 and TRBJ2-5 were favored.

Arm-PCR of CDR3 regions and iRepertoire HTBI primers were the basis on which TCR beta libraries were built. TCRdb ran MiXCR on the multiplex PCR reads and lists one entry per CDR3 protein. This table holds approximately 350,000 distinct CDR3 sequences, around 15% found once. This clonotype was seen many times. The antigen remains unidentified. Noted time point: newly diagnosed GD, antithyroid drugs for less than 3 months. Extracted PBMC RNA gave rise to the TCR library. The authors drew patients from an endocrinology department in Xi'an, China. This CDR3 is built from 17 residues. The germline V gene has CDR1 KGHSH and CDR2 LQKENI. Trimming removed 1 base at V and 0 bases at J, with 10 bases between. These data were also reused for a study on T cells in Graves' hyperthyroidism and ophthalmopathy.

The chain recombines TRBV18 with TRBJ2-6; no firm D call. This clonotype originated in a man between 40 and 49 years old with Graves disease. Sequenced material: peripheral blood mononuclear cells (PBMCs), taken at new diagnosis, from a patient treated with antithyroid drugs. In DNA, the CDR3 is TGTGCCAGCTCACCACAGGCAGGCAACTCTGGGGCCAACGTCCTGACTTTC. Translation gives CASSPQAGNSGANVLTF.